Listed below are T cell receptor beta chains from one sample, sequenced in a study of Graves' ophthalmopathy and Graves' hyperthyroidism. A single record per CDR3 protein comes from TCRdb applying MiXCR to the multiplex PCR reads. The sample holds some 160,000 distinct CDR3 sequences, 35% to 50% seen once. Material for sequencing was peripheral blood. The receptors shown here come from a man aged 25 to 45 with Graves' ophthalmopathy. Each CDR3 is given without its conserved first and last residue. The order of the fields is CDR3 protein, V gene, D gene, J gene. A D gene is named only where the DNA matches it firmly.

ASTRDPQRIQY	TRBV6-5	NA	TRBJ2-4
ASSPRRGGGTEAF	TRBV27	NA	TRBJ1-1
ASSPGGARTPLH	TRBV12-3/TRBV12-4	NA	TRBJ1-6
ASIPGDRDGYT	TRBV28	TRBD1	TRBJ1-2
ASSVRLAGGPGQY	TRBV7-2	TRBD2	TRBJ2-7
ASFKTGGVYEQY	TRBV28	TRBD1	TRBJ2-7
ASITRQGSGYT	TRBV28	TRBD1	TRBJ1-2
ASSRLGQGRNISPLH	TRBV19	TRBD1	TRBJ1-6
ASSPTPVGQPQH	TRBV12-3/TRBV12-4	NA	TRBJ1-5
ASTDISETQY	TRBV6-2/TRBV6-3	NA	TRBJ2-5
ASNGGRGGSNQPQH	TRBV19	TRBD1	TRBJ1-5
ASRRLGGGNIQY	TRBV6-2/TRBV6-3	NA	TRBJ2-4
AISEEIGMETQY	TRBV10-3	NA	TRBJ2-5
ASSQGAAGLYEQY	TRBV4-1	NA	TRBJ2-7
ASSLLGSSNQPQH	TRBV12-3/TRBV12-4	NA	TRBJ1-5
AIEARLLTYEQY	TRBV6-1	NA	TRBJ2-7
ASRSATNTEAF	TRBV6-2/TRBV6-3	NA	TRBJ1-1
ASRGVGNSYEQY	TRBV6-1	NA	TRBJ2-7
ASRPYRGFDTEAF	TRBV27	TRBD1	TRBJ1-1
ASSLAPNQPQH	TRBV7-2	NA	TRBJ1-5
AISSRDRGDTEAF	TRBV10-3	TRBD1	TRBJ1-1
ASSQPIDYEQY	TRBV12-3/TRBV12-4	NA	TRBJ2-7
ASSREGGTYEQY	TRBV19	NA	TRBJ2-7
ASRLTRLTEAF	TRBV27	NA	TRBJ1-1
ASSYSGTYHSGANVLT	TRBV6-2/TRBV6-3	NA	TRBJ2-6
ASSLGMGGNQPQH	TRBV5-5	NA	TRBJ1-5
ASSAGAALGANVLT	TRBV28	NA	TRBJ2-6
ASSLGWWTGRLKDTEAF	TRBV11-3	TRBD1	TRBJ1-1
ASSQTGTFSYEQY	TRBV4-2	NA	TRBJ2-7
ASSSGTSGTLAKNIQY	TRBV7-6	TRBD2	TRBJ2-4
ASRGDSLNQPQH	TRBV6-1	TRBD1	TRBJ1-5
ASSLGWVNTEAF	TRBV5-1	NA	TRBJ1-1
AWSVATGAYEQY	TRBV30	TRBD1	TRBJ2-7
ASSHGTSRGYEQY	TRBV11-2	NA	TRBJ2-7
ASSPPAPYEQY	TRBV28	NA	TRBJ2-7
ASSAPTATNEKLF	TRBV28	NA	TRBJ1-4
ASSLQGAEGELF	TRBV11-2	TRBD1	TRBJ2-2
ASTKGYRGYT	TRBV12-3/TRBV12-4	NA	TRBJ1-2
SVGSQGTNQPQH	TRBV29-1	NA	TRBJ1-5
ASKSPVRYEQY	TRBV6-2/TRBV6-3	NA	TRBJ2-7
ASSESRGILGNTIY	TRBV10-1	NA	TRBJ1-3
ASSQRGAGGLETQY	TRBV3-1	TRBD2	TRBJ2-5
SVSSYGHTGELF	TRBV29-1	NA	TRBJ2-2
ASSFGTEGNTIY	TRBV28	TRBD1	TRBJ1-3
AWRLQGRRTEAF	TRBV30	TRBD1	TRBJ1-1
ASSPNGGLRLGYEQY	TRBV11-2	NA	TRBJ2-7